The 18 T cell receptor beta chains below come from one sample, sequenced in a study of cytomegalovirus exposure and HLA in healthy donors. Primers included in the PCR were 60 Vbeta and 13 Jbeta primers. Clones were sequenced by immunoSEQ multiplex PCR, and TCRdb holds only the in-frame ones, with some missing. The sample lists under 200,000 clones; around four fifths were seen once. Sequencing used PBMCs. The receptor source for this set is a girl aged 2-10 years in good health and CMV-seropositive.

This clone was detected only once. The J gene is TRBJ2-1, the V gene TRBV28, with D possibly TRBD2 on 6 matching bases. This CDR3 has 13 residues. CDR1 is MDHEN, CDR2 SYDVKM, per germline. Trimming left V 5 bases short and J 5 bases short, with 10 bases between. The CDR3 protein is CASSRRGDNEQFF. The CDR3 nucleotides are TGTGCCAGCAGTAGGAGGGGAGACAATGAGCAGTTCTTC.

This chain links TRBV5-8 with TRBJ2-5; TRBD1 is a possible D gene (6 bases). Trimming shortened V by 5 bases and J by 4 bases, and 15 bases separated the two germline ends. This CDR3 has 14 amino acids. In germline, CDR1 is SGHTS, CDR2 YDEGEE. CDR3 in DNA: TGTGCCAGCAGGAACAGGGAACTGGGAGAGACCCAGTACTTC. Protein product: CASRNRELGETQYF.

This chain joins TRBV30 and TRBJ2-5; possible D gene TRBD2, 5 bases. Trimming pared 5 bases from V and 8 bases from J, leaving 15 bases between. The CDR3 sequence is 12 residues long. From germline, CDR1 is GTSNPN and CDR2 SVGIG (reference sequence). Written as DNA, the CDR3 is TGTGCCTGGCAATTCGCCGCGGGTACCCAGTACTTC. Its protein product is CAWQFAAGTQYF. The complete variable domain, with remaining parts taken from reference TRBV30 and TRBJ2-5, reads SQTIHQWPATLVQPVGSPLSLECTVEGTSNPNLYWYRQAAGRGLQLLFYSVGIGQISSEVPQNLSASRPQDRQFILSSKKLLLSDSGFYLCAWQFAAGTQYFGPGTRLLVL.

This rearrangement joins TRBV5-1 to TRBJ2-2; tentative D call: TRBD2 (5 bases). The CDR3 extends over 16 amino acids. Germline CDR1 and CDR2: SGHRS and YFSETQ. Trimming removed 1 base from V and 4 bases from J, with 14 bases in between. CDR3 in DNA: TGCGCCAGCAGCTTGCGGAGTTCAGGACTCACCGGGGAGCTGTTTTTT. It yields the protein CASSLRSSGLTGELFF.

The chain joins TRBV15 to TRBJ2-1; weak D call: TRBD1 (5 bases). In germline, CDR1 is LNHNV, CDR2 YYDKDF (reference sequence). The CDR3 length is 14 residues. V was trimmed by 5 bases and J by 7 bases, leaving 15 bases between them. CDR3 loop: CATSGPKTVNEQFF. CDR3 nucleotides: TGTGCCACCAGCGGGCCTAAGACAGTTAATGAGCAGTTCTTC.

This chain connects TRBV7-9 to TRBJ1-3; maybe TRBD1 (5 bases). Germline lookup yields CDR1 SEHNR and CDR2 FQNEAQ (reference sequence). The CDR3 sequence is 15 residues long. Trimming removed 6 bases at V and 3 bases at J, with 15 bases between. The DNA of the CDR3 is TGTGCCAGCAGGATGGGGCCGATTCTTGGAAACACCATATATTTT. Translation: CASRMGPILGNTIYF.

The chain has TRBV6-6 and TRBJ1-2; no clear D gene. V gave up 6 bases and J gave up 8 bases, with 10 bases separating them. The CDR3 runs 11 residues. CDR1 MNHNY and CDR2 SVGAGI come from the germline V gene (reference sequence). In DNA form, the CDR3 reads TGTGCCAGCAGCCCTAATTACGGCTACACCTTC. Its protein is CASSPNYGYTF.

J is TRBJ2-7 and V is TRBV28; 10 nucleotides align to TRBD2. Germline lookup yields CDR1 MDHEN and CDR2 SYDVKM. The CDR3 has 15 residues. V shed 5 bases and J 5 bases; nucleotides not matched to a gene: 9. The CDR3 region is CASSNQGLADDEQYF. CDR3 in DNA: TGTGCCAGCAGTAACCAAGGACTAGCGGATGACGAGCAGTACTTC.

This clone is a singleton in its sample. The rearrangement uses TRBV6-4 and TRBJ2-3, with TRBD2 matching 9 bases. The V gene's germline CDR1 is MRHNA and CDR2 SNTAGT. V lost 0 bases to trimming and J lost 2 bases; unmatched junction nucleotides: 3. The CDR3 sequence is 16 residues long. CDR3 coding DNA: TGTGCCAGCAGTGACTCGACTAGCGGAGACACAGATACGCAGTATTTT. Its protein product is CASSDSTSGDTDTQYF.

V usage is TRBV19 and J usage is TRBJ2-7, with D perhaps matching TRBD2 (5 bases). Germline V lookup: CDR1 LNHDA, CDR2 SQIVND (reference sequence). This CDR3 comprises 11 residues. V lost 5 bases, J lost 5 bases, and 7 bases lay in between. This chain's CDR3 is CASSHGDEQYF. For the CDR3, the DNA is TGTGCCAGTAGTCACGGGGACGAGCAGTACTTC.

Worth noting for this clone: Sequence at one end of the junction differs from germline and may be a read error. The chain carries TRBV5-8 and TRBJ1-1, with D maybe TRBD1 (6 bases). The V gene's germline CDR1 is SGHTS and CDR2 YDEGEE. The CDR3 spans 13 residues. In DNA form, the CDR3 reads TGTGCCAGCAGCTATGACAGGAACACTGAAGCTCTCTTT. This encodes CASSYDRNTEALF.

V gene TRBV19 combines with J gene TRBJ2-2; D might be TRBD1 (5 bases). Trimming shortened V by 10 bases and J by 2 bases, and 11 bases separated the two germline ends. The length of the CDR3 is 13 residues. From germline, CDR1 is LNHDA and CDR2 SQIVND (reference sequence). The CDR3 sequence: CATTDSNTGELFF. CDR3 DNA sequence: TGTGCCACGACCGACAGCAACACCGGGGAGCTGTTTTTT.

The chain carries TRBV4-1 and TRBJ2-5, with D unresolved. The J call is in doubt because the DNA end fits TRBJ2-7 better. Germline assignment: CDR1 MGHRA and CDR2 YSYEKL. CDR3 length equals 13 residues. CDR3 nucleotides: TGCGCCAGCAGCCATCCCATTAGCTACGAGCAGTACTTC. As protein: CASSHPISYEQYF.

Here the CDR3 DNA reads TGTGCCAGCCAGTCCCTAGCGGGAGCCGTGACCAACAATGAGCAGTTCTTC. This translates into CASQSLAGAVTNNEQFF. The chain has TRBV28 and TRBJ2-1; 10 bases line up with TRBD2. Germline lookup yields CDR1 MDHEN and CDR2 SYDVKM. J lost 5 bases, V lost 8 bases, and 15 bases had no gene match. The CDR3 contains 17 residues.

This clone was detected a few times. V gene TRBV6-5 combines with J gene TRBJ2-5; D ambiguous. This CDR3 has 15 amino acids. Germline V lookup: CDR1 MNHEY, CDR2 SVGAGI. V was cut by 2 bases and J by 4 bases, with 14 bases left in between. CDR3 in amino acids: CASSYVELPVETQYF. Here the CDR3 DNA reads TGTGCCAGCAGTTACGTTGAGCTGCCGGTAGAGACCCAGTACTTC.

The chain combines TRBV6-5 with TRBJ1-2; 10 nucleotides match TRBD1. The CDR3 has 15 amino acids. Losses at the gene ends were 8 bases for V and 6 bases for J; bases not matched to a gene: 12. The germline V gene encodes CDR1 MNHEY and CDR2 SVGAGI. The CDR3 DNA reads as TGTGCCAGCCATAAGTTGGGACAGGGGTTGGATGGCTACACCTTC. Amino acids: CASHKLGQGLDGYTF.

This chain connects TRBV27 to TRBJ2-5, with D perhaps TRBD2 (5 bases). The germline V gene encodes CDR1 MNHEY and CDR2 SMNVEV (reference sequence). The V gene lost 0 bases and the J gene lost 5 bases, with 13 bases spanning the gap. The CDR3 is made up of 15 amino acids. The CDR3 nucleotides read TGTGCCAGCAGTTTATCGATGGCTAGCTCTGAGACCCAGTACTTC. It translates to CASSLSMASSETQYF.

The V gene is TRBV30, the J gene TRBJ2-7; 7 positions match TRBD1. The CDR3 is 12 residues long. The J segment lost 0 bases and the V segment lost 5 bases, leaving 1 base of the junction unmatched. CDR1 GTSNPN and CDR2 SVGIG come from the germline V gene (reference sequence). CDR3 in amino acids: CAWGTASYEQYF. CDR3 nucleotides: TGTGCCTGGGGGACAGCCTCCTACGAGCAGTACTTC. Full variable domain (outside the CDR3, taken from reference TRBV30 and TRBJ2-7): SQTIHQWPATLVQPVGSPLSLECTVEGTSNPNLYWYRQAAGRGLQLLFYSVGIGQISSEVPQNLSASRPQDRQFILSSKKLLLSDSGFYLCAWGTASYEQYFGPGTRLTVT.